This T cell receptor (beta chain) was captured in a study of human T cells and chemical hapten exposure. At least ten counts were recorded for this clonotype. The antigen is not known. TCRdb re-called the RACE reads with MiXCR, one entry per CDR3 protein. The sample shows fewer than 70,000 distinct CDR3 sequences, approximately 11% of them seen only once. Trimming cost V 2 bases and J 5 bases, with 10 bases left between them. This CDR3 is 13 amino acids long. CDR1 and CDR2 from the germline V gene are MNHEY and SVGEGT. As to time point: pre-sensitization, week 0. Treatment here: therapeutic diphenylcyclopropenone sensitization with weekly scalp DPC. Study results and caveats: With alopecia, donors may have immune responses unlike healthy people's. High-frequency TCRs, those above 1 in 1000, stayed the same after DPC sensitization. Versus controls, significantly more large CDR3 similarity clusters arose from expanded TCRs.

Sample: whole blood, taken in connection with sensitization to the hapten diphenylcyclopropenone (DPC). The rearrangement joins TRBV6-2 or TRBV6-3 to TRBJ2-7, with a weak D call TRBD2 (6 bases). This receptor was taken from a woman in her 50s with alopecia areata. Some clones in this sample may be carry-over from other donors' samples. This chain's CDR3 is CASSYPGVNEQYF. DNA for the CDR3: TGTGCCAGCAGTTACCCGGGAGTGAACGAGCAGTACTTC.